The T cell receptor (beta chain) under discussion was sequenced for a study of a mutant IDH1 vaccine in newly diagnosed glioma. Study context: Previous treatment comprised radiotherapy, temozolomide, or both, mostly both.

Time point noted: baseline, week 1 (first vaccination visit). Treatment specified: pre-vaccination baseline after standard-of-care therapy. TCRdb's copy holds only in-frame clones and misses some; the assay was immunoSEQ multiplex PCR. Of 65,000 to 70,000 clones detected, around 83% appear once; the ten largest clones hold about 4.5%. V lost 2 bases and J 5 bases, leaving 12 bases between the germline ends. Germline V lookup: CDR1 MNHEY, CDR2 SVGAGI. The CDR3 extends over 14 amino acids. This specimen consisted of peripheral blood mononuclear cells (PBMCs), obtained from a glioma patient treated with radiotherapy, temozolomide or both. The TCR originated in a woman younger than 35 with glioma. Some clones in this sample may be carry-over from other donors' samples. The chain has TRBV6-5 and TRBJ1-2; no clear D. CDR3 amino acids: CASSYGWGGYGYTF. Here the CDR3 DNA reads TGTGCCAGCAGTTACGGATGGGGAGGGTATGGCTACACCTTC.